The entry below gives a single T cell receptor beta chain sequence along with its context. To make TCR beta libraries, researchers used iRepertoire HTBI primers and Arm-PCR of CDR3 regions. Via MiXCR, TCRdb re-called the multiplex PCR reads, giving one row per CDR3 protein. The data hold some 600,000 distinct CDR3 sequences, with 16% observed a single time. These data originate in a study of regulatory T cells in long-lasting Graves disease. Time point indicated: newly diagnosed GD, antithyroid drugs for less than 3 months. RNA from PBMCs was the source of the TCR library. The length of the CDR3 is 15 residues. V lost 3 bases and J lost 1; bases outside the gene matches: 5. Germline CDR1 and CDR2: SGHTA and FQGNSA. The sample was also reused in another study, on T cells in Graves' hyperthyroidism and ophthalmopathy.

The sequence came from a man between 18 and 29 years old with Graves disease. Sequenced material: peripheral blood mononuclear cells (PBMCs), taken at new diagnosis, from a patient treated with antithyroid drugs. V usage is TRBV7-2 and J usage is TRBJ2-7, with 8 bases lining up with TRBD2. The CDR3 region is CASSFPGGGSYEQYF. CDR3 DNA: TGTGCCAGCAGCTTTCCCGGGGGGGGGTCCTACGAGCAGTACTTC.